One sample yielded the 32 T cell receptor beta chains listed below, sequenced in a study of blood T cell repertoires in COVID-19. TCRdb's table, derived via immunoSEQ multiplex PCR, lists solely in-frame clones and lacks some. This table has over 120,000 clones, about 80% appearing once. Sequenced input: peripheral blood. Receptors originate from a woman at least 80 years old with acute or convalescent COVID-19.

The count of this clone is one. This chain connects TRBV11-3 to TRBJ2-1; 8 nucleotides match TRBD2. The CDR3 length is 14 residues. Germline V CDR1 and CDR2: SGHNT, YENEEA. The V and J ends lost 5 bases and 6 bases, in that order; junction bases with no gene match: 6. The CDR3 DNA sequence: TGTGCCAGCAGCCCCGGGACTAGTGGCAATGAGCAGTTCTTC. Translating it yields CASSPGTSGNEQFF. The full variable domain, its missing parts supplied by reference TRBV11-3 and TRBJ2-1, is EAGVVQSPRYKIIEKKQPVAFWCNPISGHNTLYWYLQNLGQGPELLIRYENEEAVDDSQLPKDRFSAERLKGVDSTLKIQPAELGDSAVYLCASSPGTSGNEQFFGPGTRLTVL.

DNA of the CDR3: TGTGCCAGCAGCCAAGATAGGACAGGGCCATATGGCTACACCTTC. It translates to CASSQDRTGPYGYTF. The rearrangement uses TRBV3-1 (or the pseudogene TRBV3-2) and TRBJ1-2; 8 bases map to TRBD1. This CDR3 region has 15 residues. J was trimmed by 5 bases and V by 0 bases; bases with no gene match: 5. CDR1 LGHDT and CDR2 YNNKEL come from the germline V gene (reference sequence).

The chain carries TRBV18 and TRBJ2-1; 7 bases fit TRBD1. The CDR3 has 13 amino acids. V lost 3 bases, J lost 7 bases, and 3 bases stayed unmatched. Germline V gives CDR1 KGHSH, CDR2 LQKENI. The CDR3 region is CASSPTGTNEQFF. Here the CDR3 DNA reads TGTGCCAGCTCACCGACAGGGACGAATGAGCAGTTCTTC.

The CDR3 coding sequence is TGTGCCAGCCGTACAGGGGGCGCGGAAAAACTGTTTTTT. This sequence encodes CASRTGGAEKLFF. The chain is built from TRBV6-5 and TRBJ1-4; 9 bases line up with TRBD1. Germline V gene lookup returns CDR1 MNHEY and CDR2 SVGAGI. The J segment lost 8 bases and the V segment lost 8 bases, leaving 6 bases of the junction unmatched. The CDR3 extends over 13 amino acids.

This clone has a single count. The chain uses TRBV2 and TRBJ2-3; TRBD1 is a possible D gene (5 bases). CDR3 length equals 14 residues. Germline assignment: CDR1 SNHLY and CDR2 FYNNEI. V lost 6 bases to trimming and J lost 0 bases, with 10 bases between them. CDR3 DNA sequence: TGTGCCAGCAGGGATGACAGTAGCACAGATACGCAGTATTTT. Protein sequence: CASRDDSSTDTQYF.

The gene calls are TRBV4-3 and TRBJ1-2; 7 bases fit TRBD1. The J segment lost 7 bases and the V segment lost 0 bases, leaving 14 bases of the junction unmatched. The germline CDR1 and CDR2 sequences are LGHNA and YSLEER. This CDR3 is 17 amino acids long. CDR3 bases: TGCGCCAGCAGCCAAGATAGTCAAGGGGGCCCCTCGGGTGGCTACACCTTC. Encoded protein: CASSQDSQGGPSGGYTF.

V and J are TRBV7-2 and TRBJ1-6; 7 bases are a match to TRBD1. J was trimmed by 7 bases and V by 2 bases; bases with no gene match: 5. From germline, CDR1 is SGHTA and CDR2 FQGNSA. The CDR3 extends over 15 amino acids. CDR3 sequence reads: CASSLRQGGNSPLHF. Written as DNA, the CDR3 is TGTGCCAGCAGCTTAAGACAGGGTGGGAATTCACCCCTCCACTTT.

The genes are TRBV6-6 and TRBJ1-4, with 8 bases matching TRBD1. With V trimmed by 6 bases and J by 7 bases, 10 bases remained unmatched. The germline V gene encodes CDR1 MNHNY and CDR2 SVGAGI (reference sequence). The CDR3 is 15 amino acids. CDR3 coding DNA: TGTGCCAGCAGGACCCCGGACAGGGCGGTTGAAAAACTGTTTTTT. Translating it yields CASRTPDRAVEKLFF.

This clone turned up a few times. In nucleotides, the CDR3 is TGCGCCAGCACAGGGGCTAACTATGGCTACACCTTC. This translates into CASTGANYGYTF. The rearrangement links TRBV5-1 to TRBJ1-2; possible D gene TRBD1, 6 bases. The CDR3 contains 12 residues. The germline V gene encodes CDR1 SGHRS and CDR2 YFSETQ. Trimming took 6 bases from V and 0 from J, leaving 6 bases between them. The whole variable domain, filled in from reference TRBV5-1 and TRBJ1-2, reads KAGVTQTPRYLIKTRGQQVTLSCSPISGHRSVSWYQQTPGQGLQFLFEYFSETQRNKGNFPGRFSGRQFSNSRSEMNVSTLELGDSALYLCASTGANYGYTFGSGTRLTVV.

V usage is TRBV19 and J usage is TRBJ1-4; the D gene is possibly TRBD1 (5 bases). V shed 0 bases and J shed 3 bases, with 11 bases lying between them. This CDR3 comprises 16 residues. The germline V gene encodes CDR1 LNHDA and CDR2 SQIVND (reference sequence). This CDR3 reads CASSIDLRQPNEKLFF. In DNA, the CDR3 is TGTGCCAGTAGTATAGATCTAAGACAGCCTAATGAAAAACTGTTTTTT.

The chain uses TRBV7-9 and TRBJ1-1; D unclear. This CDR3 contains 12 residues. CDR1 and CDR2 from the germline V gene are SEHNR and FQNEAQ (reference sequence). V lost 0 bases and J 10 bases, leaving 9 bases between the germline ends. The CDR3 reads CASSLASVGAFF. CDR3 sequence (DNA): TGTGCCAGCAGCTTAGCGAGTGTCGGAGCTTTCTTT.

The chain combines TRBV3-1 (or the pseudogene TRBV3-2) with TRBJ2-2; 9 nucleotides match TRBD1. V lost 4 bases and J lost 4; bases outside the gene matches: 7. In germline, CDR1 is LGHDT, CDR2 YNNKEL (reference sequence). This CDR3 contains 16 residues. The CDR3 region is CASSRRRDRVTGELFF. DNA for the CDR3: TGTGCCAGCAGCCGCCGAAGGGACAGGGTCACCGGGGAGCTGTTTTTT.

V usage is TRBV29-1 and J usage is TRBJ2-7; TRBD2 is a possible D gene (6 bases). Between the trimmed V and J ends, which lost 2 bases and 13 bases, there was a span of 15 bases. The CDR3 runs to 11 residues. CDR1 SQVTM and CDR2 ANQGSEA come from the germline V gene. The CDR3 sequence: CSVERGGRQYF. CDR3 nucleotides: TGCAGCGTTGAAAGAGGAGGGAGGCAATACTTC.

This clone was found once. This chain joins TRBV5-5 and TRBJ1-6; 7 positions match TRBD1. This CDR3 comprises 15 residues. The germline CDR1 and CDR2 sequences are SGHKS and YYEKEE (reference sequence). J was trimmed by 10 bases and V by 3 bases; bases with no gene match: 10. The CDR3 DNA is TGTGCCAGCAGCTCCACCCGACAGGGAAGCTCACCCCTCCACTTT. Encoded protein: CASSSTRQGSSPLHF.

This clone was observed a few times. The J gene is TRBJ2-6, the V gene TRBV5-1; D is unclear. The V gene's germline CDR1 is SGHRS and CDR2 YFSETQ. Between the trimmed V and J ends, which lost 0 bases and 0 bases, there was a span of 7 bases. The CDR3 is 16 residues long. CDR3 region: CASSLDLRSGANVLTF. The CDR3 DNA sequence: TGCGCCAGCAGCTTGGATTTGCGCTCTGGGGCCAACGTCCTGACTTTC. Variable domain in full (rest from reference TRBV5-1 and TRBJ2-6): KAGVTQTPRYLIKTRGQQVTLSCSPISGHRSVSWYQQTPGQGLQFLFEYFSETQRNKGNFPGRFSGRQFSNSRSEMNVSTLELGDSALYLCASSLDLRSGANVLTFGAGSRLTVL.

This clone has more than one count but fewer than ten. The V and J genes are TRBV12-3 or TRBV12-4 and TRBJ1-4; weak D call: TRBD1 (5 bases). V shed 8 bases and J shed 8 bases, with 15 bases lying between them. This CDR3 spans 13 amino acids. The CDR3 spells CASAYPQAEKLFF. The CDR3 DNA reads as TGTGCCAGCGCCTACCCACAGGCGGAAAAACTGTTTTTT.

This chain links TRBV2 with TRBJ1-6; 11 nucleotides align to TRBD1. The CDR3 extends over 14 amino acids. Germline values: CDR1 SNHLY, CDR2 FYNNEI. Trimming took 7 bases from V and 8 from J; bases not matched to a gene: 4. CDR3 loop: CASIPGQGDSPLHF. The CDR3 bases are TGTGCCAGCATCCCGGGACAGGGGGATTCACCCCTCCACTTT.

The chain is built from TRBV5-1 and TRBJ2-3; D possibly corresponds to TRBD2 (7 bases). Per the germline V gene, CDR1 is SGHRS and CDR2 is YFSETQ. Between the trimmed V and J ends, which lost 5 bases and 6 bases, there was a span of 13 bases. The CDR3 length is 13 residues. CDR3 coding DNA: TGCGCCAGCAGATCGGGGGGCGGCGATACGCAGTATTTT. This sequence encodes CASRSGGGDTQYF. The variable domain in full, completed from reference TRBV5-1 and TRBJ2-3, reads KAGVTQTPRYLIKTRGQQVTLSCSPISGHRSVSWYQQTPGQGLQFLFEYFSETQRNKGNFPGRFSGRQFSNSRSEMNVSTLELGDSALYLCASRSGGGDTQYFGPGTRLTVL.

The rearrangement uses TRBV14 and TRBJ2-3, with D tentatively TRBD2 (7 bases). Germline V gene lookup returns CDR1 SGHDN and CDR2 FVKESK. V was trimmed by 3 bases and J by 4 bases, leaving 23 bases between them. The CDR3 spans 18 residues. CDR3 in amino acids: CASSHLPGAGAVADTQYF. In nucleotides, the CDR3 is TGTGCCAGCAGCCACCTGCCCGGGGCGGGGGCGGTGGCAGATACGCAGTATTTT.

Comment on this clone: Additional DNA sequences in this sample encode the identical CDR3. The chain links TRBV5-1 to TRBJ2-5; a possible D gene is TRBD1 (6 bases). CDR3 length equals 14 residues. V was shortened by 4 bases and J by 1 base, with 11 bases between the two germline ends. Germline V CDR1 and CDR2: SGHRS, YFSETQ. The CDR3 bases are TGCGCCAGCAGCACAGGGCCCGGCCAAGAGACCCAGTACTTC. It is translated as CASSTGPGQETQYF.

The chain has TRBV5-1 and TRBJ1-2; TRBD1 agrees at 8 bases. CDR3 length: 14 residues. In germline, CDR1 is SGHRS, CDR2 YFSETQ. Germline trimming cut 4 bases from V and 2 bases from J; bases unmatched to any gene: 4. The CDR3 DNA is TGCGCCAGCAGCGAACAGGGGGAAAACTATGGCTACACCTTC. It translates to CASSEQGENYGYTF.

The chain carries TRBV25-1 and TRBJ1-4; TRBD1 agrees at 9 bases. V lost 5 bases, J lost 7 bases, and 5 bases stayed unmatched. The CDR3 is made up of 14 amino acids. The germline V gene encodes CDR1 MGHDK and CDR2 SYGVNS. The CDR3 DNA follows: TGTGCCAGCAGTAGACAGGGGGGGGGTGAAAAACTGTTTTTT. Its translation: CASSRQGGGEKLFF.

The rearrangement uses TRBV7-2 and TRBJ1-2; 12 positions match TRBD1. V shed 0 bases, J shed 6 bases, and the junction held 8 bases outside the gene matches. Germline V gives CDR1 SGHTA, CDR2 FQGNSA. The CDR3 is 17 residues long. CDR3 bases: TGTGCCAGCAGCTTAGCTGGGACAGGGGGCCTGGGCGATGGCTACACCTTC. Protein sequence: CASSLAGTGGLGDGYTF.

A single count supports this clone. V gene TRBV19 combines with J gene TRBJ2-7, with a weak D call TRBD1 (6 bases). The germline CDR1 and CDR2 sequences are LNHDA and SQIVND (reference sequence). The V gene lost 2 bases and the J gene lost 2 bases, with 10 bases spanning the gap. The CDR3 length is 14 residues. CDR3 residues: CASSIPRGPYEQYF. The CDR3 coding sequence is TGTGCCAGTAGTATACCCAGGGGACCCTACGAGCAGTACTTC.

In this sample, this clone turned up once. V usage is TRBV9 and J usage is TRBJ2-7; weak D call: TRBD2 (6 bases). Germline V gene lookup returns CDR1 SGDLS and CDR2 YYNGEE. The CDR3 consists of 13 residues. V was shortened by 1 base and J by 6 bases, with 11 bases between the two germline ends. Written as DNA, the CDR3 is TGTGCCAGCAGCGTATACGGAGGGATCGAGCAGTACTTC. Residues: CASSVYGGIEQYF.

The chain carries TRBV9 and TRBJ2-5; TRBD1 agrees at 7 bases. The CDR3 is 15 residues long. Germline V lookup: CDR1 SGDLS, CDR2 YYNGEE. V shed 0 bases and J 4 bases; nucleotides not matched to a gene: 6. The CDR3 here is CASSVGEGGRETQYF. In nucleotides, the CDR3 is TGTGCCAGCAGCGTAGGGGAAGGGGGCCGAGAGACCCAGTACTTC.

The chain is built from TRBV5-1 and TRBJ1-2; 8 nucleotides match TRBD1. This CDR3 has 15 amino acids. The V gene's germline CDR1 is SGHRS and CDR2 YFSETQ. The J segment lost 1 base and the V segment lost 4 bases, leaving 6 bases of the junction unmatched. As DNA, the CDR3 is TGCGCCAGCAGCGCAGGGGGCTCCGGTAACTATGGCTACACCTTC. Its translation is CASSAGGSGNYGYTF.

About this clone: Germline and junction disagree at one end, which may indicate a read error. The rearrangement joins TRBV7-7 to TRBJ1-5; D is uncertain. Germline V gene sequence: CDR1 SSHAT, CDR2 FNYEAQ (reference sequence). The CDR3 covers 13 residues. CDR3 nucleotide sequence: TGTGCTAGCAGCTTATCCCGCGATCAGCCCCAGCATTTT. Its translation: CASSLSRDQPQHF.

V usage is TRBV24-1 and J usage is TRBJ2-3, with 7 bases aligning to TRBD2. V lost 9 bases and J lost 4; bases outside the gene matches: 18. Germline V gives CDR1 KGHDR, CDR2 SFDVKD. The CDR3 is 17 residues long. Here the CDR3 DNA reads TGTGCCACCGGTCTCTCCGGGGGTAGCGGGCAGGCAGATACGCAGTATTTT. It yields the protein CATGLSGGSGQADTQYF.

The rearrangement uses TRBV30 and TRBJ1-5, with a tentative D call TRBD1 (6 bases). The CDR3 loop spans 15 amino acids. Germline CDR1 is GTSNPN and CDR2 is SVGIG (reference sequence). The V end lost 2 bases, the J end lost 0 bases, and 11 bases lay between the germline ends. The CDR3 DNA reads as TGTGCCTGGAGTCGGGGGGGGGCTAGCAATCAGCCCCAGCATTTT. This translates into CAWSRGGASNQPQHF.

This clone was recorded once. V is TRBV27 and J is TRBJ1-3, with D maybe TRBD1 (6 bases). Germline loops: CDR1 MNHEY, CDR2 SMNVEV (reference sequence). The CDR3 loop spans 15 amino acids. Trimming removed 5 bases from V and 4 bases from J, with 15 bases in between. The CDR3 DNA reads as TGTGCCAGCAGTCGTTACAGGGATACCGGAAACACCATATATTTT. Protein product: CASSRYRDTGNTIYF.

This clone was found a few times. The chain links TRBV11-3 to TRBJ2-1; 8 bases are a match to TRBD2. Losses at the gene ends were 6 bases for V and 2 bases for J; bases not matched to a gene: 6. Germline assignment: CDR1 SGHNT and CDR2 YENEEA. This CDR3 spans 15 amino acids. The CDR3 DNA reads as TGTGCCAGCAGTTTGGCGGGGGGCCCCTACAATGAGCAGTTCTTC. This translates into CASSLAGGPYNEQFF.